The 2 T cell receptor beta chains given below trace back to one sample, sequenced in a study of blood T cell repertoires in COVID-19. Clones were sequenced by immunoSEQ multiplex PCR, and TCRdb holds only the in-frame ones, with some missing. The table records fewer than 80,000 clones, 80% to 85% of them present only once. The sample taken for sequencing was peripheral blood. The receptors derive from a woman older than 75 with acute or convalescent COVID-19.

V usage is TRBV11-2 and J usage is TRBJ1-1; D remains ambiguous. Looked up from germline, CDR1 is SGHAT and CDR2 is FQNNGV. The CDR3 is 14 residues long. The V end lost 3 bases, the J end lost 0 bases, and 8 bases lay between the germline ends. CDR3 loop: CASSLEIMNTEAFF. The DNA for the CDR3 is TGTGCCAGCAGCTTGGAGATTATGAACACTGAAGCTTTCTTT.

The J gene is TRBJ2-1, the V gene TRBV19, with TRBD1 matching 8 bases. CDR1 and CDR2 from the germline V gene are LNHDA and SQIVND (reference sequence). This CDR3 is 15 amino acids long. V dropped 3 bases and J dropped 8; count of bases not matched to a gene: 9. The CDR3 here is CASSMGQVPTYEQFF. CDR3 nucleotide sequence: TGTGCCAGTAGTATGGGACAGGTCCCAACGTATGAGCAGTTCTTC.